These 30 T cell receptor beta chains originate from one sample sequenced in a study of T cells in localized non-small cell lung cancer. Profiling relied on immunoSEQ multiplex PCR, and the TCRdb table lists in-frame clones only, not all of them. Of 23,000 or so clones in the sample, around 90% are singletons; the top ten hold 30%. Sample: peripheral blood mononuclear cells, taken before any cancer treatment. These receptors were obtained from a male donor aged 60 or over with stage II lung adenocarcinoma.

The genes are TRBV18 and TRBJ2-4, with a possible D match to TRBD1 (5 bases). The germline V gene encodes CDR1 KGHSH and CDR2 LQKENI. This CDR3 contains 15 residues. V gave up 6 bases and J gave up 5 bases, with 17 bases separating them. CDR3 region: CASSPPGADENIQYF. The CDR3 nucleotides read TGTGCCAGCTCCCCTCCTGGGGCGGACGAAAACATTCAGTACTTC.

The rearrangement uses TRBV14 and TRBJ2-7; D uncertain. Germline V lookup: CDR1 SGHDN, CDR2 FVKESK. V was trimmed by 4 bases and J by 2 bases, leaving 12 bases between them. CDR3 length: 14 amino acids. The CDR3 sequence: CASSLYTYPYEQYF. The CDR3 DNA is TGTGCCAGCAGCCTTTATACATACCCCTACGAGCAGTACTTC. Drawing the rest from reference TRBV14 and TRBJ2-7, the complete variable domain is EAGVTQFPSHSVIEKGQTVTLRCDPISGHDNLYWYRRVMGKEIKFLLHFVKESKQDESGMPNNRFLAERTGGTYSTLKVQPAELEDSGVYFCASSLYTYPYEQYFGPGTRLTVT.

The chain combines TRBV6-6 with TRBJ2-1; tentatively, D is TRBD2 (6 bases). Germline CDR1 MNHNY, CDR2 SVGAGI (reference sequence). Trimming removed 1 base at V and 10 bases at J, with 11 bases between. The CDR3 contains 13 residues. The CDR3 spells CASSYLMEGEQFF. CDR3 in DNA: TGTGCCAGCAGTTACTTGATGGAGGGCGAGCAGTTCTTC.

The V and J genes are TRBV9 and TRBJ2-3; 15 bases align to TRBD2. The trim removed 0 bases at V and 5 bases at J, leaving 1 base unmatched. Per germline, CDR1 SGDLS and CDR2 YYNGEE. The CDR3 sequence is 16 residues long. The CDR3 region has the DNA TGTGCCAGCAGCGTAGGGGGACTAGCGGGAGGAGATACGCAGTATTTT. Amino acids: CASSVGGLAGGDTQYF. Using reference TRBV9 and TRBJ2-3 for the parts outside the CDR3, the full variable domain is DSGVTQTPKHLITATGQRVTLRCSPRSGDLSVYWYQQSLDQGLQFLIQYYNGEERAKGNILERFSAQQFPDLHSELNLSSLELGDSALYFCASSVGGLAGGDTQYFGPGTRLTVL.

Concerning this clone itself: Other DNA sequences from this sample encode an identical CDR3 as well. The J gene is TRBJ1-1, the V gene TRBV5-4; D remains unclear. Trimming pared 1 base from V and 6 bases from J, leaving 10 bases between. The CDR3 is 13 amino acids. The germline gives CDR1 SGHNT, CDR2 YYREEE (reference sequence). The chain's CDR3 is CASSLIDGAEAFF. In nucleotides, the CDR3 is TGTGCCAGCAGCTTGATCGACGGGGCTGAAGCTTTCTTT.

The chain carries TRBV11-2 and TRBJ1-3, with unresolved D. The V and J ends lost 2 bases and 7 bases respectively, with 3 bases between them. This CDR3 region has 11 residues. Germline lookup yields CDR1 SGHAT and CDR2 FQNNGV. CDR3 in DNA: TGTGCCAGCAGCTTACGTAACACCATATATTTT. It specifies CASSLRNTIYF. Using reference TRBV11-2 and TRBJ1-3 for the parts outside the CDR3, the full variable domain is EAGVAQSPRYKIIEKRQSVAFWCNPISGHATLYWYQQILGQGPKLLIQFQNNGVVDDSQLPKDRFSAERLKGVDSTLKIQPAKLEDSAVYLCASSLRNTIYFGEGSWLTVV.

This clone was counted a few times. The CDR3 DNA sequence: TGTGCCAGCAGCTTGGCCTCCGCAGGTACGCAGTATTTT. Its translation is CASSLASAGTQYF. The rearrangement links TRBV4-2 to TRBJ2-3; D is ambiguous. Germline loops: CDR1 LGHNA, CDR2 YNFKEQ. With 5 bases removed from V and 8 bases from J, the gap between germline ends came to 14 bases. This CDR3 region has 13 residues.

V and J are TRBV18 and TRBJ2-5, with 11 bases fitting TRBD2. The length of the CDR3 is 20 residues. Germline assignment: CDR1 KGHSH and CDR2 LQKENI. V shed 4 bases, J shed 0 bases, and the junction held 16 bases outside the gene matches. The CDR3 protein is CASSRLRLAGRRGNQETQYF. The CDR3 coding sequence is TGTGCCAGCTCACGTCTCAGACTAGCGGGAAGACGAGGAAACCAAGAGACCCAGTACTTC.

This clone showed up just a few times. V is TRBV2 and J is TRBJ2-3; D is uncertain. Germline assignment: CDR1 SNHLY and CDR2 FYNNEI. The CDR3 has 17 amino acids. The V gene lost 6 bases and the J gene lost 5 bases, with 24 bases spanning the gap. The chain's CDR3 is CASSLRPGPRSGDTQYF. CDR3 coding DNA: TGTGCCAGCAGCTTACGCCCGGGCCCCAGATCAGGAGATACGCAGTATTTT.

This clone was found once. The chain uses TRBV27 and TRBJ2-3, with 10 bases that match TRBD2. The J segment lost 6 bases and the V segment lost 9 bases, leaving 18 bases of the junction unmatched. CDR3 size: 17 residues. Germline V gives CDR1 MNHEY, CDR2 SMNVEV (reference sequence). CDR3 sequence: CASRKLGLAVGGDTQYF. CDR3 nucleotides: TGTGCCAGTCGAAAGCTTGGACTAGCGGTAGGTGGGGATACGCAGTATTTT.

CDR3 sequence (DNA): TGCAGTGCTAGGTCCCGAGGGGAGCAGTACTTC. Its protein product is CSARSRGEQYF. The chain has TRBV20-1 and TRBJ2-7, with D possibly matching TRBD2 (5 bases). Germline assignment: CDR1 DFQATT and CDR2 SNEGSKA (reference sequence). This CDR3 is 11 amino acids long. Trimming cost V 3 bases and J 7 bases, with 10 bases left between them.

The rearrangement joins TRBV7-9 to TRBJ1-1, with D maybe TRBD1 (5 bases). This CDR3 is built from 13 residues. In germline, CDR1 is SEHNR, CDR2 FQNEAQ (reference sequence). V gave up 2 bases and J gave up 1 base, with 5 bases separating them. The CDR3 region is CASSLQGNTEAFF. CDR3 DNA sequence: TGTGCCAGCAGCTTACAGGGGAACACTGAAGCTTTCTTT.

This chain connects TRBV2 to TRBJ2-1, with 9 positions matching TRBD2. From germline, CDR1 is SNHLY and CDR2 FYNNEI. Trimming cost V 7 bases and J 3 bases; bases outside gene matches: 7. The CDR3 has 15 amino acids. CDR3 sequence reads: CASIRTSANYNEQFF. In DNA, the CDR3 is TGTGCCAGCATTAGGACTAGCGCAAACTACAATGAGCAGTTCTTC.

J is TRBJ2-5 and V is TRBV19; no firm D call. Germline CDR1 is LNHDA and CDR2 is SQIVND (reference sequence). V was shortened by 3 bases and J by 4 bases, with 9 bases between the two germline ends. This CDR3 contains 13 residues. The CDR3 protein is CASSIGRRETQYF. The CDR3 DNA follows: TGTGCCAGTAGTATCGGCCGAAGAGAGACCCAGTACTTC.

This clone was recorded only once. This sequence joins TRBV7-2 and TRBJ1-1; D may be TRBD1 (5 bases). The germline V gene encodes CDR1 SGHTA and CDR2 FQGNSA. The CDR3 totals 15 residues. V was cut by 3 bases and J by 1 base, with 12 bases left in between. The CDR3 loop is CASSFSVGANTEAFF. The CDR3, as DNA: TGTGCCAGCAGCTTTTCAGTAGGGGCGAACACTGAAGCTTTCTTT. Using reference TRBV7-2 and TRBJ1-1 for the parts outside the CDR3, the full variable domain is GAGVSQSPSNKVTEKGKDVELRCDPISGHTALYWYRQSLGQGLEFLIYFQGNSAPDKSGLPSDRFSAERTGGSVSTLTIQRTQQEDSAVYLCASSFSVGANTEAFFGQGTRLTVV.

The chain carries TRBV27 and TRBJ2-2, with 8 bases identical to TRBD1. The V segment lost 5 bases and the J segment 7 bases; nucleotides outside the gene matches: 6. Germline CDR1 and CDR2: MNHEY and SMNVEV (reference sequence). This CDR3 is built from 14 residues. CDR3 nucleotides: TGTGCCAGCAGTCCTAGACAGGGGATCGGGGAGCTGTTTTTT. It encodes CASSPRQGIGELFF.

The chain couples TRBV7-2 to TRBJ2-2; D could derive from TRBD1 or TRBD2 (6 bases each). The V gene's germline CDR1 is SGHTA and CDR2 FQGNSA. Between the trimmed V and J ends, which lost 1 base and 8 bases, there was a span of 14 bases. The CDR3 spans 15 residues. The CDR3 region is CASSLDSQGLGELFF. In DNA, the CDR3 is TGTGCCAGCAGCTTAGACTCACAGGGACTGGGGGAGCTGTTTTTT.

The chain has TRBV5-1 and TRBJ2-3, with 7 bases fitting TRBD2. The CDR3 sequence is 16 residues long. The germline CDR1 and CDR2 sequences are SGHRS and YFSETQ. Losses at the gene ends were 0 bases for V and 2 bases for J; bases not matched to a gene: 6. This chain's CDR3 is CASSLATSTSTDTQYF. For the CDR3, the DNA is TGCGCCAGCAGCTTGGCGACTAGCACCTCCACAGATACGCAGTATTTT.

This chain uses TRBV10-2 with TRBJ2-2; no definite D call. Trimming removed 3 bases from V and 4 bases from J, with 12 bases in between. The germline V gene encodes CDR1 WSHSY and CDR2 SAAADI. This CDR3 comprises 15 residues. CDR3 sequence (DNA): TGCGCCAGCAGTGACCCCAGGAGAGCCACCGGGGAGCTGTTTTTT. It specifies CASSDPRRATGELFF.

This rearrangement joins TRBV28 to TRBJ1-2, with 9 bases fitting TRBD1. CDR3 length equals 14 residues. Germline V gene lookup returns CDR1 MDHEN and CDR2 SYDVKM. V was pared by 7 bases and J by 5 bases, with 8 bases of the junction left unmatched. The CDR3 here is CASINGDRVYGYTF. CDR3 nucleotides: TGTGCCAGCATTAACGGGGACAGGGTATATGGCTACACCTTC.

The chain links TRBV28 to TRBJ2-7, with TRBD2 matching 14 bases. This CDR3 is built from 16 residues. Looked up from germline, CDR1 is MDHEN and CDR2 is SYDVKM. With V trimmed by 2 bases and J by 11 bases, 11 bases remained unmatched. This CDR3 reads CASSLGLAGGNSRKYF. For the CDR3, the DNA is TGTGCCAGCAGTTTAGGACTAGCGGGAGGCAATTCGAGAAAGTACTTC.

The rearrangement links TRBV5-4 to TRBJ2-2, with 7 bases that match TRBD2. Germline CDR1 and CDR2: SGHNT and YYREEE (reference sequence). The junction had 5 bases not matched to a gene; V was cut back by 2 bases and J by 1 base. CDR3 size: 16 residues. CDR3 in amino acids: CASSLFGGRNTGELFF. The CDR3 region has the DNA TGTGCCAGCAGCTTATTCGGCGGGAGGAACACCGGGGAGCTGTTTTTT. The full variable domain, completed using reference TRBV5-4 and TRBJ2-2, is ETGVTQSPTHLIKTRGQQVTLRCSSQSGHNTVSWYQQALGQGPQFIFQYYREEENGRGNFPPRFSGLQFPNYSSELNVNALELDDSALYLCASSLFGGRNTGELFFGEGSRLTVL.

V gene TRBV5-1 combines with J gene TRBJ2-5; D assignment may be TRBD1 or TRBD2 (6 bases each). V shed 0 bases and J shed 5 bases, with 11 bases lying between them. The CDR3 is 14 residues long. Germline lookup yields CDR1 SGHRS and CDR2 YFSETQ. CDR3 region: CASSLDPGAETQYF. The CDR3 nucleotides read TGCGCCAGCAGCTTGGACCCGGGGGCTGAGACCCAGTACTTC.

The chain couples TRBV5-1 to TRBJ2-5; tentatively, D is TRBD2 (6 bases). Trimming pared 4 bases from V and 5 bases from J, leaving 21 bases between. Germline CDR1 is SGHRS and CDR2 is YFSETQ. The CDR3 extends over 16 amino acids. The CDR3 DNA reads as TGCGCCAGCAGCCTCTACGGGAGTTTGCAGGTGGAGACCCAGTACTTC. Its protein is CASSLYGSLQVETQYF.

V usage is TRBV19 and J usage is TRBJ2-7, with TRBD2 matching over 13 bases. The CDR3 length is 15 residues. With V trimmed by 4 bases and J by 7 bases, 7 bases remained unmatched. Germline V lookup: CDR1 LNHDA, CDR2 SQIVND (reference sequence). CDR3 in DNA: TGTGCCAGTAGTACATCCGGGACTAGCGGGACGGAGCAGTACTTC. It specifies CASSTSGTSGTEQYF.

The chain combines TRBV5-4 with TRBJ2-2; no reliable D call. In germline, CDR1 is SGHNT, CDR2 YYREEE (reference sequence). V was cut by 4 bases and J by 4 bases, with 8 bases left in between. The CDR3 has 13 amino acids. The CDR3 nucleotides are TGTGCCAGCAGCCACCGACGCACCGGGGAGCTGTTTTTT. This sequence encodes CASSHRRTGELFF.

This clone occurred once. CDR3 nucleotides: TGCGCCAGCTCTTCGGCTGGGGGGGGGCCCAAAAACATTCAGTACTTC. Its translation: CASSSAGGGPKNIQYF. The chain carries TRBV10-1 and TRBJ2-4, with D maybe TRBD2 (7 bases). V was pared by 8 bases and J by 2 bases, with 19 bases between. Germline values: CDR1 WNHNN, CDR2 SYGVQD (reference sequence). The length of the CDR3 is 16 residues.

This CDR3 reads CASSYQGAQGEQFF. CDR3 nucleotide sequence: TGCGCCAGCAGCTACCAGGGGGCGCAGGGGGAGCAGTTCTTC. This chain uses TRBV5-1 with TRBJ2-1; 8 nucleotides line up with TRBD1. The CDR3 is made up of 14 amino acids. The ends lost 3 bases at V and 10 bases at J; junction bases unmatched: 9. Germline V gene sequence: CDR1 SGHRS, CDR2 YFSETQ.

The chain recombines TRBV19 with TRBJ2-3; D call uncertain. This CDR3 is 15 amino acids long. From germline, CDR1 is LNHDA and CDR2 SQIVND (reference sequence). With 3 bases removed from V and 3 bases from J, the gap between germline ends came to 13 bases. This CDR3 reads CASSISLARTDTQYF. CDR3 DNA: TGTGCCAGTAGTATCTCTCTTGCGCGGACAGATACGCAGTATTTT.

The V call is TRBV2, the J call TRBJ2-5; D gene unclear. This CDR3 comprises 10 residues. Trimming removed 3 bases at V and 5 bases at J, with 1 base between. Looked up from germline, CDR1 is SNHLY and CDR2 is FYNNEI. The CDR3, as DNA: TGTGCCAGCAGTGAGGAGACCCAGTACTTC. It yields the protein CASSEETQYF.